This T cell receptor (beta chain) came from a study of T cells in localized non-small cell lung cancer. Study-wide findings and caveats: Uninvolved adjacent lung showed higher T cell clonality than tumor.

Concerning this clone: The antigen remains unidentified.

The CDR3 consists of 13 residues. V was pared by 4 bases and J by 5 bases, with 4 bases of the junction left unmatched. The germline gives CDR1 SGHDN, CDR2 FVKESK. Profiling relied on immunoSEQ multiplex PCR, and the TCRdb table lists in-frame clones only, not all of them. The sample lists some 38,000 clones, roughly 90% seen once, with around 5.6% in the top ten. The sample here was peripheral blood mononuclear cells, taken before any cancer treatment. The genes are TRBV14 and TRBJ1-2, with 7 bases fitting TRBD1. The sequence was collected from a male donor older than 55 with stage II lung adenocarcinoma. The CDR3 coding sequence is TGTGCCAGCAGCCTCTCACAGGGGTATGGCTACACCTTC. Its protein is CASSLSQGYGYTF.